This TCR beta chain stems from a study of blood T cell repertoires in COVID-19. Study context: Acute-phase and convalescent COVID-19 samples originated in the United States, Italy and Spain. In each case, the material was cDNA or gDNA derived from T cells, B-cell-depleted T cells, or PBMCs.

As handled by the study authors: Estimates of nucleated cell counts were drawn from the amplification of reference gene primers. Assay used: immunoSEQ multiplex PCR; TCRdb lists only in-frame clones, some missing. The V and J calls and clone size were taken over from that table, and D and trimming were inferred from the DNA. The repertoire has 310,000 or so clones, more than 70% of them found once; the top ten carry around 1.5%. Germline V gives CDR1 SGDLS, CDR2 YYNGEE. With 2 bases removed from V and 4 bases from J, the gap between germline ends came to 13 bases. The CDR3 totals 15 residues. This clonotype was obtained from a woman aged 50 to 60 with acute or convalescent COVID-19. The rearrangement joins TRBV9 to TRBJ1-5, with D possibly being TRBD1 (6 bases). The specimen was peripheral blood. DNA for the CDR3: TGTGCCAGCAGCGTCTCCGGGACACCTAATCAGCCCCAGCATTTT. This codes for CASSVSGTPNQPQHF.